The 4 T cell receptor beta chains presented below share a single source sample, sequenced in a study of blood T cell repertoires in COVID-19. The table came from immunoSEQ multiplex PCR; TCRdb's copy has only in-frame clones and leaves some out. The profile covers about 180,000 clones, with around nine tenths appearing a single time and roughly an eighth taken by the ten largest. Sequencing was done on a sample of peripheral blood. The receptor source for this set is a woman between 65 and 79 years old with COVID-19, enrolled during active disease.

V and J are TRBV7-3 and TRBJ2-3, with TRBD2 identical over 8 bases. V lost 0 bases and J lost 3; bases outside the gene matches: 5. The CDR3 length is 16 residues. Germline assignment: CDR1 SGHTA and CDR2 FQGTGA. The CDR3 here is CASSLTFGGRTDTQYF. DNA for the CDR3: TGTGCCAGCAGCTTAACGTTTGGCGGGAGGACAGATACGCAGTATTTT.

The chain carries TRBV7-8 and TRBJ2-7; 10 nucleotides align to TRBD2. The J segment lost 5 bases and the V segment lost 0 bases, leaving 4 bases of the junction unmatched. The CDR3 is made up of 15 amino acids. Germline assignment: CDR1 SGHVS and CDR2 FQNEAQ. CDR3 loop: CASSLALAGVHEQYF. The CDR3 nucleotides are TGTGCCAGCAGCTTAGCCCTAGCGGGAGTCCACGAGCAGTACTTC. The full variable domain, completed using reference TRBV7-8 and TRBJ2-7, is GAGVSQSPRYKVAKRGQDVALRCDPISGHVSLFWYQQALGQGPEFLTYFQNEAQLDKSGLPSDRFFAERPEGSVSTLKIQRTQQEDSAVYLCASSLALAGVHEQYFGPGTRLTVT.

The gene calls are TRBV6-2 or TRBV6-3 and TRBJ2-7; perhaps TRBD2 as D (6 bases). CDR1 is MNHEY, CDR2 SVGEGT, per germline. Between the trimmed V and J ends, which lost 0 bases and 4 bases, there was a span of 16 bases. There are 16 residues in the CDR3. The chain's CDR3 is CASSYSSLSGPYEQYF. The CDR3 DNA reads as TGTGCCAGCAGTTACTCATCGCTTAGCGGACCTTACGAGCAGTACTTC.

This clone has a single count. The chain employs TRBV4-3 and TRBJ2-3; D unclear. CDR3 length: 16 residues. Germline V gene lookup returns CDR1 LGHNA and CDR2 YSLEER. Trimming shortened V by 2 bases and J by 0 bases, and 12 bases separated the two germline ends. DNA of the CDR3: TGCGCCAGCAGCCAACGTACACCTCCTAGCACAGATACGCAGTATTTT. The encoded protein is CASSQRTPPSTDTQYF.